The clone carrying this T cell receptor beta chain has only a few counts. What it binds is unknown. The germline CDR1 and CDR2 sequences are SGHTA and FQGNSA. The CDR3 is 15 residues long. The V end was cut by 5 bases, the J end by 4 bases, with 12 bases between. The data belong to a study of T cells after yellow fever vaccination. Study results and limitations: Among all clonotypes, a small share was observed in both CD4 and CD8 compartments. Most clones from primary vaccination resurfaced after the booster (roughly 96% CD4, about 91% CD8). The study found a weaker secondary response that peaked faster, day 5 versus 15.

TCR cDNA, made by 5'RACE template switching, carried an added universal primer site and UMIs. One entry per CDR3 protein, called by TCRdb with MiXCR from the 5' RACE reads. Of about 230,000 distinct CDR3 sequences listed, less than 7.5% are singletons. The V and J genes are TRBV7-2 and TRBJ2-6, with D hard to call. The sequenced sample was CD4+ T cells sorted from PBMCs, obtained on the day of the yellow fever booster vaccination. The TCR comes from a man aged 30 to 45 who received the YFV17D yellow fever vaccine. CDR3 DNA sequence: TGTGCCAGCAGCCGAAGGTTGGACGGGGCCAACGTCCTGACTTTC. This encodes CASSRRLDGANVLTF.